Detailed here is one TCR beta chain. The investigators amplified TCR beta CDR3 regions from RNA transcripts. HTBI primers were the set used in a first-round RT-PCR of the TCR CDR3. TCRdb reprocessed the multiplex PCR reads via MiXCR and lists one record per CDR3 protein. The table includes more than 450,000 distinct CDR3 sequences, just under 20% detected once. V was shortened by 5 bases and J by 5 bases, with 13 bases between the two germline ends. Germline loops: CDR1 SGHTA, CDR2 FQGNSA. The CDR3 extends over 15 amino acids. From roughly 9.2 ml of fresh peripheral blood, PBMCs were isolated. The record originates from a study of T cells in Graves' hyperthyroidism and ophthalmopathy. Overall study: Peripheral blood draws took place at initial diagnosis, ahead of any treatment.

Sequenced: blood. This rearrangement joins TRBV7-2 to TRBJ1-6; a weak D match, TRBD1 (5 bases). The receptor comes from a man in his forties or fifties with Graves' ophthalmopathy. The CDR3 loop reads CASSPGGNNNSPLHF. For the CDR3, the DNA is TGTGCCAGCAGCCCCGGGGGGAACAATAATTCACCCCTCCACTTT.